This T cell receptor beta chain was identified in a study of CD8+ T cells in alopecia areata. cDNA serving as the sequencing template came from extracted, reverse transcribed RNA. Profiled with immunoSEQ multiplex PCR; TCRdb holds only in-frame clones, not every one. The sample consists of over 150,000 clones, roughly 63% of them appearing once. Trimming removed 4 bases from V and 5 bases from J, with 11 bases in between. Germline-derived CDR1 and CDR2 are MGHRA and YSYEKL. There are 13 residues in the CDR3. The sequencing used CD4+ T cells sorted from blood, collected at week 0. This chain joins TRBV4-1 and TRBJ2-5, with TRBD1 as a possible D gene (6 bases). The source is a human donor with alopecia areata. In nucleotides, the CDR3 is TGCGCCAGCAGCCTAGGGGGTTTGGAGACCCAGTACTTC. This sequence encodes CASSLGGLETQYF.